The clone carrying this T cell receptor beta chain was seen repeatedly, ten times or more. Input was 900,000 to 1,000,000 sorted T cells, either CD4+ or CD8+. The CDR3 extends over 15 amino acids. V lost 5 bases to trimming and J lost 3 bases; unmatched junction nucleotides: 3. Looked up from germline, CDR1 is MGHRA and CDR2 is YSYEKL. This sample is part of a study of neurological immune-mediated disorders. The cDNA came from 5'RACE with 10-nucleotide random UMIs. Each CDR3 protein gets one entry after TCRdb re-called the 5' RACE reads with MiXCR. The profile shows some 15,000 distinct CDR3 sequences, more than 6% of them singletons.

V is TRBV4-1 and J is TRBJ2-7; 14 nucleotides align to TRBD2. The TCR comes from a woman aged 40 to 55 in good health. The sequencing sample was made of CD8+ T cells from blood. The CDR3 DNA follows: TGCGCCAGCAGCTACGGACTAGCGGGAGGCTACGAGCAGTACTTC. This sequence encodes CASSYGLAGGYEQYF.